A selection of T cell receptor beta chains follows, all from one sample in a study of Tregs in tolerant kidney transplant recipients. Using immunoSEQ multiplex PCR, the repertoire was profiled, and TCRdb retains in-frame clones only, with some absent. In the table there are 40,000 to 50,000 clones, approximately 89% of which are singletons. The input for sequencing was CD8+ T cells from blood (PBMCs), taken 12 months after the transplant. These receptors all stem from a human patient who received a combined kidney and bone marrow transplant. Part of the T cell pool may stem from the graft donor. The CDR3 runs from the conserved cysteine through the conserved F or W. Fields, in order: CDR3 protein, CDR3 DNA, D gene, J gene, V gene, clone size. The D gene is left open where the match is weak. Rows may omit the clone size; those that give it use once, few, many or a size class.

CASSPRSSYEQYF TGTGCCAGCAGCCCCCGCAGCTCCTACGAGCAGTACTTC . TRBJ2-7 TRBV13 .
CASRTPGQGYNEQFF TGTGCCAGCAGGACACCGGGACAGGGGTACAATGAGCAGTTCTTC TRBD1 TRBJ2-1 TRBV27 once
CASSYFINNEQFF TGTGCCAGCAGTTATTTTATTAACAATGAGCAGTTCTTC . TRBJ2-1 TRBV27 .
CASSPRLAGDEQYF TGTGCCAGCAGCCCTCGACTAGCGGGGGACGAGCAGTACTTC TRBD2 TRBJ2-7 TRBV7-9 .
CASRPGFFDEQFF TGTGCCAGCAGACCCGGTTTTTTCGATGAGCAGTTCTTC . TRBJ2-1 TRBV6-6 few
CASSLGLAVSSYEQYF TGTGCCAGCAGCTTAGGACTAGCCGTGAGCTCCTACGAGCAGTACTTC . TRBJ2-7 TRBV13 .
CASSLGQYTEAFF TGCGCCAGCAGCTTGGGCCAGTACACTGAAGCTTTCTTT . TRBJ1-1 TRBV5-1 .
CASGPGSGANVLTF TGCGCCAGCGGTCCCGGGTCTGGGGCCAACGTCCTGACTTTC . TRBJ2-6 TRBV4-1 once
CASSYTTGFNEKLFF TGTGCCAGCAGTTACACGACAGGGTTTAATGAAAAACTGTTTTTT TRBD1 TRBJ1-4 TRBV6-5 .
CASSTDWTGNTEAFF TGCGCCAGCAGCACCGATTGGACAGGGAACACTGAAGCTTTCTTT TRBD1 TRBJ1-1 TRBV5-1 .
CASRQGARGYTF TGTGCCAGCAGGCAGGGGGCGCGGGGCTACACCTTC TRBD1 TRBJ1-2 TRBV6-5 .
CAWSVTGGEKLFF TGTGCCTGGAGTGTGACAGGGGGTGAAAAACTGTTTTTT TRBD1 TRBJ1-4 TRBV30 .
CASSLWGALGGYTF TGTGCCAGCAGTTTATGGGGGGCGCTGGGCGGCTACACCTTC . TRBJ1-2 TRBV28 .
CAWSVTSRGSSYEQYF TGTGCCTGGAGTGTCACGTCGCGGGGGAGTTCCTACGAGCAGTACTTC TRBD2 TRBJ2-7 TRBV30 .
CASSEVGRGPAYEQYF TGTGCCAGCAGTGAAGTAGGCAGGGGTCCTGCCTACGAGCAGTACTTC . TRBJ2-7 TRBV2 .
CASSLGLGQGAYEQYF TGCGCCAGCAGCTTGGGTCTGGGACAGGGAGCCTACGAGCAGTACTTC TRBD1 TRBJ2-7 TRBV5-1 .
CASRHPGQATSAGYNEQFF TGTGCCAGCAGACATCCGGGACAGGCAACTAGCGCCGGCTACAATGAGCAGTTCTTC . TRBJ2-1 TRBV27 .
CASSYSANYGYTF TGTGCCAGCAGTTACTCGGCAAATTATGGCTACACCTTC . TRBJ1-2 TRBV6-5 .
CASSLQGWGTGELFF TGCGCCAGCAGCCTTCAGGGGTGGGGCACCGGGGAGCTGTTTTTT . TRBJ2-2 TRBV4-3 .
CASSPSPHNEQFF TGTGCCAGCAGCCCGAGCCCCCACAATGAGCAGTTCTTC . TRBJ2-1 TRBV7-9 .
CAWSVLPHEQYF TGTGCCTGGAGTGTTCTCCCCCACGAGCAGTACTTC . TRBJ2-7 TRBV30 .
CASSLVTGTEQFF TGCGCCAGCAGCTTGGTGACAGGGACTGAGCAGTTCTTC TRBD1 TRBJ2-1 TRBV5-1 .
CASSYGEGVGYNEQFF TGTGCCAGCAGTTACGGCGAGGGAGTTGGCTACAATGAGCAGTTCTTC . TRBJ2-1 TRBV6-5 .
CASSLGQQSSPLHF TGTGCCAGCAGTTTAGGACAGCAGAGTTCACCCCTCCACTTT . TRBJ1-6 TRBV28 .
CAISESGVAEAYEQYF TGTGCCATCAGTGAGTCAGGGGTAGCGGAAGCCTACGAGCAGTACTTC . TRBJ2-7 TRBV10-3 .
CASSLSKVPGFGTSETQYF TGTGCCAGCAGTTTATCGAAGGTACCCGGGTTTGGTACTTCCGAGACCCAGTACTTC . TRBJ2-5 TRBV27 .
CASSPRQGRVTEAFF TGTGCCAGCAGCCCTCGACAGGGCCGGGTCACTGAAGCTTTCTTT TRBD1 TRBJ1-1 TRBV7-6 once
CASKYGRGLYNEQFF TGTGCCAGCAAGTATGGCCGAGGTCTTTACAATGAGCAGTTCTTC . TRBJ2-1 TRBV14 .
CASSDLTGQEQYF TGTGCCAGCAGTGATTTGACAGGGCAGGAGCAGTACTTC TRBD1 TRBJ2-7 TRBV6-5 .
CASSGTAAAGEKLFF TGTGCCAGCAGCGGGACTGCTGCAGCGGGTGAAAAACTGTTTTTT . TRBJ1-4 TRBV6-4 .
CASSRDFSSYNEQFF TGTGCCAGCAGCAGGGACTTCAGCTCCTACAATGAGCAGTTCTTC . TRBJ2-1 TRBV9 .
CASSSGTSPDTQYF TGTGCCAGCAGCTCCGGGACTAGCCCAGATACGCAGTATTTT TRBD2 TRBJ2-3 TRBV7-9 .
CASSWTVNSNQPQHF TGTGCCAGTAGCTGGACAGTTAATAGCAATCAGCCCCAGCATTTT . TRBJ1-5 TRBV19 few
CASSQAIGGYNEQFF TGCGCCAGCAGCCAAGCAATCGGGGGTTACAATGAGCAGTTCTTC . TRBJ2-1 TRBV4-3 .
CASSNTGTGVRGYTF TGTGCCAGCAGCAATACCGGGACAGGCGTGCGGGGCTACACCTTC TRBD1 TRBJ1-2 TRBV7-2 .
CASSSERGSYNEQFF TGCGCCAGCAGCTCCGAGCGGGGCTCCTACAATGAGCAGTTCTTC TRBD2 TRBJ2-1 TRBV5-1 .
CASSFATGYGYTF TGTGCCAGCAGTTTTGCGACAGGCTATGGCTACACCTTC . TRBJ1-2 TRBV27 .
CASSLIQLAYNEQFF TGTGCCAGCAGCTTGATACAGTTGGCCTACAATGAGCAGTTCTTC . TRBJ2-1 TRBV5-6 .
CASSPPKGGVNGYTF TGTGCCAGCAGCCCCCCAAAGGGAGGGGTGAATGGCTACACCTTC . TRBJ1-2 TRBV5-6 .
CASSLAVGGWNGYTF TGTGCCAGCAGCCTAGCGGTAGGGGGATGGAATGGCTACACCTTC . TRBJ1-2 TRBV7-8 .